Shown below are 24 T cell receptor beta chains from a single sample sequenced in a study of blood T cell repertoires in COVID-19 (dated by TCRdb to the early 2020s). Receptor amplification or capture employed the immunoSEQ multiplex PCR assay. This immuneACCESS table, as held by TCRdb, lists in-frame sequences with V and J called but not all clones. Of the missing ones, under half trace to an unresolved V gene in checked studies; the others have no known cause. The sample contains fewer than 350,000 clones, roughly 89% of them found a single time. The ten largest account for 9.5% to 10% of the sample. The sample consisted of peripheral blood. These receptors all stem from a man under 40 with COVID-19, enrolled during active disease.

The genes are TRBV7-2 and TRBJ2-5; 7 bases are a match to TRBD1. CDR3 size: 17 residues. The V and J ends lost 5 bases and 5 bases, in that order; junction bases with no gene match: 17. Germline V CDR1 and CDR2: SGHTA, FQGNSA. In DNA, the CDR3 is TGTGCCAGCAGCCCCGGAGAATCGACAGGGTCCGCGGAGACCCAGTACTTC. Translating gives CASSPGESTGSAETQYF.

This chain joins TRBV2 and TRBJ2-3; D perhaps matches TRBD1 (5 bases). V lost 3 bases, J lost 0 bases, and 7 bases lay in between. The CDR3 loop spans 14 amino acids. Per the germline V gene, CDR1 is SNHLY and CDR2 is FYNNEI. Here the CDR3 DNA reads TGTGCCAGCAGTGACAGGGCTAGCACAGATACGCAGTATTTT. It yields the protein CASSDRASTDTQYF.

V and J are TRBV5-1 and TRBJ2-7; 11 bases fit TRBD1. This CDR3 spans 17 amino acids. The ends lost 4 bases at V and 1 base at J; junction bases unmatched: 10. CDR1 is SGHRS, CDR2 YFSETQ, per germline. CDR3 in DNA: TGCGCCAGCAGCATTTACCGGGACAGGGGGGCGTCCTACGAGCAGTACTTC. Translating gives CASSIYRDRGASYEQYF.

This sequence joins TRBV19 and TRBJ2-3, with 9 bases matching TRBD2. Germline V gives CDR1 LNHDA, CDR2 SQIVND (reference sequence). V dropped 5 bases and J dropped 2; count of bases not matched to a gene: 11. This CDR3 spans 17 amino acids. CDR3 DNA sequence: TGTGCCAGTAGTTCCGTCACACGGACTAGCGTCACAGATACGCAGTATTTT. Its translation is CASSSVTRTSVTDTQYF.

The chain employs TRBV5-1 and TRBJ2-1; 11 positions agree with TRBD2. The CDR3 has 14 residues. The J segment lost 8 bases and the V segment lost 1 base, leaving 2 bases of the junction unmatched. The germline V gene encodes CDR1 SGHRS and CDR2 YFSETQ. In DNA, the CDR3 is TGCGCCAGCAGCTTGACTAGCGGGAGCTATGAGCAGTTCTTC. Its translation: CASSLTSGSYEQFF.

The chain uses TRBV14 and TRBJ1-1; D unclear. CDR3 length: 16 residues. V lost 4 bases to trimming and J lost 0 bases, with 15 bases between them. Germline V CDR1 and CDR2: SGHDN, FVKESK. The CDR3 bases are TGTGCCAGCAGCCTCGGACTCTTTACGATGAACACTGAAGCTTTCTTT. Translated: CASSLGLFTMNTEAFF.

The gene calls are TRBV18 and TRBJ1-2; 8 positions match TRBD1. The CDR3 is made up of 14 amino acids. In germline, CDR1 is KGHSH, CDR2 LQKENI. V lost 3 bases, J lost 6 bases, and 6 bases stayed unmatched. CDR3 protein: CASSPDLQGDGYTF. CDR3 nucleotide sequence: TGTGCCAGCTCACCTGACCTACAGGGGGATGGCTACACCTTC.

This chain links TRBV21-1 with TRBJ2-3; the table's D gene call, TRBD2, was not cross checked with the DNA. TRBV21-1 is an annotated pseudogene. This CDR3 spans 17 amino acids. The CDR3 loop is CASSKGGGGDRTDTQYF. The CDR3 nucleotides read TGTGCCAGCAGCAAAGGGGGCGGGGGGGACCGCACAGATACGCAGTATTTT.

V is TRBV7-9 and J is TRBJ2-7; no firm D call. V lost 5 bases and J 2 bases, leaving 13 bases between the germline ends. The CDR3 contains 14 residues. Germline V lookup: CDR1 SEHNR, CDR2 FQNEAQ (reference sequence). CDR3 coding DNA: TGTGCCAGCAGCCCCCGCGGTTTCGCCTACGAGCAGTACTTC. It encodes CASSPRGFAYEQYF.

This chain links TRBV30 with TRBJ2-2; D is unclear. Trimming removed 1 base at V and 1 base at J, with 4 bases between. The length of the CDR3 is 13 residues. Germline loops: CDR1 GTSNPN, CDR2 SVGIG (reference sequence). The DNA for the CDR3 is TGTGCCTGGAGTGATAAGAACACCGGGGAGCTGTTTTTT. It codes for CAWSDKNTGELFF.

Only a few counts were recorded for this clone. Within the sample, other DNA sequences also encode this same CDR3. This rearrangement joins TRBV28 to TRBJ1-2; D not resolved. Trimming removed 2 bases at V and 8 bases at J, with 6 bases between. The CDR3 extends over 11 amino acids. In germline, CDR1 is MDHEN, CDR2 SYDVKM. The CDR3 nucleotides read TGTGCCAGCAGTTTAGGGCAGGGCTACACCTTC. As protein: CASSLGQGYTF.

The V gene is TRBV6-5, the J gene TRBJ1-5; no definite D call. This CDR3 region has 15 residues. From germline, CDR1 is MNHEY and CDR2 SVGAGI. The V end lost 4 bases, the J end lost 0 bases, and 10 bases lay between the germline ends. The CDR3 nucleotides read TGTGCCAGCAGTTCTACTCATGGTAGCAATCAGCCCCAGCATTTT. It translates to CASSSTHGSNQPQHF.

The rearrangement joins TRBV4-1 to TRBJ2-1; tentatively, D is TRBD2 (6 bases). This CDR3 is 12 amino acids long. Trimming left V 4 bases short and J 10 bases short, with 11 bases between. The germline V gene has CDR1 MGHRA and CDR2 YSYEKL. The CDR3 nucleotides are TGCGCCAGCAGCCCTATAAGCGGGGAGCAGTTCTTC. Translating it yields CASSPISGEQFF.

J is TRBJ2-7 and V is TRBV6-5; tentatively, D is TRBD2 (7 bases). V lost 2 bases and J lost 2, with 13 bases in between. This CDR3 is built from 15 residues. CDR1 MNHEY and CDR2 SVGAGI come from the germline V gene. The CDR3 nucleotides read TGTGCCAGCAGTTACGGACTAGACAGGCCCTACGAGCAGTACTTC. Translation gives CASSYGLDRPYEQYF.

The chain uses TRBV2 and TRBJ2-2; D uncertain. The CDR3 is 16 residues long. Germline CDR1 and CDR2: SNHLY and FYNNEI. Trimming cost V 4 bases and J 0 bases, with 12 bases left between them. Here the CDR3 DNA reads TGTGCCAGCAGTGTTCGTGGCAGAACGAACACCGGGGAGCTGTTTTTT. It translates to CASSVRGRTNTGELFF.

The genes are TRBV15 and TRBJ2-1, with 7 bases matching TRBD2. V lost 8 bases and J lost 2; bases outside the gene matches: 12. The CDR3 contains 16 residues. Germline CDR1 reads LNHNV; CDR2 reads YYDKDF (reference sequence). CDR3 nucleotide sequence: TGTGCCACCGCTAGGGAGGGTAGGGGACCCTACAATGAGCAGTTCTTC. Amino acid sequence: CATAREGRGPYNEQFF.

Concerning this clone itself: The same CDR3 also results from other DNA sequences found in this sample. The rearrangement joins TRBV3-1 (or the pseudogene TRBV3-2) to TRBJ1-5; 7 positions agree with TRBD1. The CDR3 is 13 amino acids. CDR1 LGHDT and CDR2 YNNKEL come from the germline V gene (reference sequence). With 4 bases clipped from V and 4 bases from J, the junction kept 1 base outside the gene matches. Here the CDR3 reads CASSPQGNQPQHF. In nucleotides, the CDR3 is TGTGCCAGCAGCCCACAGGGGAATCAGCCCCAGCATTTT.

The chain is built from TRBV27 and TRBJ1-1; D unresolved. The V gene lost 3 bases and the J gene lost 1 base, with 6 bases spanning the gap. There are 13 residues in the CDR3. Germline values: CDR1 MNHEY, CDR2 SMNVEV (reference sequence). The CDR3 reads CASSFNRNTEAFF. In DNA, the CDR3 is TGTGCCAGCAGTTTTAATAGGAACACTGAAGCTTTCTTT.

The CDR3 is CASSLSRGLDEQYF. DNA for the CDR3: TGTGCCAGCAGCTTAAGTAGGGGGCTGGACGAGCAGTACTTC. V is TRBV7-3 and J is TRBJ2-7; 7 bases map to TRBD1. The CDR3 has 14 residues. Germline CDR1 reads SGHTA; CDR2 reads FQGTGA. With V trimmed by 1 base and J by 5 bases, 5 bases remained unmatched.

V gene TRBV5-1 combines with J gene TRBJ1-1, with D uncertain. The CDR3 has 13 residues. V lost 4 bases and J lost 5, with 12 bases in between. Germline V gene sequence: CDR1 SGHRS, CDR2 YFSETQ. CDR3 in amino acids: CASSRAAGTEAFF. DNA of the CDR3: TGCGCCAGCAGCCGGGCGGCGGGAACTGAAGCTTTCTTT.

The chain couples TRBV27 to TRBJ1-6, with D perhaps matching TRBD1 (6 bases). The V gene lost 6 bases and the J gene lost 0 bases, with 15 bases spanning the gap. The CDR3 covers 17 residues. The germline CDR1 and CDR2 sequences are MNHEY and SMNVEV (reference sequence). CDR3 sequence: CASRKRQDSSYNSPLHF. CDR3 sequence (DNA): TGTGCCAGCAGGAAGCGACAGGACAGCTCCTATAATTCACCCCTCCACTTT.

The chain uses TRBV3-1 (or the pseudogene TRBV3-2) and TRBJ1-1, with no clear D. Trimming took off 4 bases at V and 3 bases at J, with 9 bases between the two ends. The CDR3 is made up of 13 amino acids. Germline CDR1 LGHDT, CDR2 YNNKEL (reference sequence). CDR3 nucleotide sequence: TGTGCCAGCAGCCGGTTACGAGACACTGAAGCTTTCTTT. It encodes CASSRLRDTEAFF.

The chain recombines TRBV5-5 with TRBJ2-2, with 8 nucleotides matching TRBD1. V dropped 4 bases and J dropped 1; count of bases not matched to a gene: 9. This CDR3 has 17 residues. Germline CDR1 reads SGHKS; CDR2 reads YYEKEE (reference sequence). The CDR3 sequence is CASSRLRGTGNTGELFF. For the CDR3, the DNA is TGTGCCAGCAGCCGACTTAGGGGGACAGGGAACACCGGGGAGCTGTTTTTT.

The chain couples TRBV29-1 to TRBJ2-5; 8 nucleotides match TRBD1. Germline CDR1 SQVTM, CDR2 ANQGSEA. CDR3 size: 14 residues. Trimming at V came to 1 base and at J to 5 bases, leaving 6 bases not matched to a gene. CDR3 nucleotides: TGCAGCGTTGAAGCCAGGACAGGGATCGAGACCCAGTACTTC. Encoded protein: CSVEARTGIETQYF.